A selection of T cell receptor beta chains follows, all from one sample in a study of beta chain features in type 1 diabetes. Produced via immunoSEQ multiplex PCR; TCRdb's table is partial and in-frame only. The repertoire consists of fewer than 550,000 clones, with about an eighth occurring once and the leading ten covering 0.045% to 0.05%. Sequencing was done on a sample of naive CD4+ T cells from blood. Source of these receptors: a woman younger than 30 in good health. Each CDR3 is given with its conserved first and last residue. The D gene is left open where the match is weak. A clone size is listed for some rows: how often the clone was seen (once, few, many), or a class if it is expanded.

len: 12
v_gene: TRBV5-1
d_gene: NA
j_gene: TRBJ2-1
abundance: NA
CDR3nt: TGCGCCAGCAGCCCCCCGGGGGATGAGCAGTTCTTC
CDR3aa: CASSPPGDEQFF

len: 14
v_gene: TRBV2
d_gene: NA
j_gene: TRBJ1-4
abundance: few
CDR3nt: TGTGCCAGCAGTTGGCGCGCAACTAATGAAAAACTGTTTTTT
CDR3aa: CASSWRATNEKLFF

len: 13
v_gene: TRBV5-4
d_gene: TRBD1
j_gene: TRBJ2-1
abundance: NA
CDR3nt: TGTGCCAGCAGCACCGACAGGGCAAATGAGCAGTTCTTC
CDR3aa: CASSTDRANEQFF

len: 15
v_gene: TRBV21-1
d_gene: NA
j_gene: TRBJ2-3
abundance: NA
CDR3nt: TGTGCCAGCAGAGGGACTAGCGGATACACAGATACGCAGTATTTT
CDR3aa: CASRGTSGYTDTQYF

len: 14
v_gene: TRBV7-9
d_gene: NA
j_gene: TRBJ1-6
abundance: NA
CDR3nt: TGTGCCAGCAGCTTAGGGTCCGATTTGGGGGCCCTCCACTTT
CDR3aa: CASSLGSDLGALHF

len: 15
v_gene: TRBV5-1
d_gene: NA
j_gene: TRBJ2-1
abundance: NA
CDR3nt: TGCGCCAGCCGAATAGCGGCAACATCCTACAATGAGCAGTTCTTC
CDR3aa: CASRIAATSYNEQFF

len: 19
v_gene: TRBV7-9
d_gene: TRBD2
j_gene: TRBJ2-5
abundance: few
CDR3nt: TGTGCCAGCAGCCCCTACCTGGATAGCGGGGTCACTATAACGGGGACCCAGTACTTC
CDR3aa: CASSPYLDSGVTITGTQYF

len: 14
v_gene: TRBV9
d_gene: NA
j_gene: TRBJ2-7
abundance: NA
CDR3nt: TGTGCCAGCAGCGTAGGAGGGAGCTCCTACGAGCAGTACTTC
CDR3aa: CASSVGGSSYEQYF

len: 16
v_gene: TRBV7-8
d_gene: NA
j_gene: TRBJ2-6
abundance: NA
CDR3nt: TGTGCCGCCTCTCCTACTCGAACGCCTGGGGCCAACGTCCTGACTTTC
CDR3aa: CAASPTRTPGANVLTF

len: 16
v_gene: TRBV7-3
d_gene: NA
j_gene: TRBJ2-1
abundance: NA
CDR3nt: TGTGCCAGCAGCCATGGACGGAGCGACAATGAAAAAGAGCAGTTCTTC
CDR3aa: CASSHGRSDNEKEQFF

len: 15
v_gene: TRBV29-1
d_gene: NA
j_gene: TRBJ2-1
abundance: NA
CDR3nt: TGCAGCGTTGAGGGCATAAGTCTCTCCTACAATGAGCAGTTCTTC
CDR3aa: CSVEGISLSYNEQFF

len: 14
v_gene: TRBV21-1
d_gene: NA
j_gene: TRBJ1-2
abundance: NA
CDR3nt: TGTGCCAGCAGCAAACGGACAGGGGGCGGAGGCTACACCTTC
CDR3aa: CASSKRTGGGGYTF

len: 13
v_gene: TRBV29-1
d_gene: NA
j_gene: TRBJ2-7
abundance: NA
CDR3nt: TGCAGCGTTGAGGGCCAGGGTACCTACGAGCAGTACTTC
CDR3aa: CSVEGQGTYEQYF

len: 14
v_gene: TRBV11-1
d_gene: NA
j_gene: TRBJ1-1
abundance: few
CDR3nt: TGTGCCAGCAGCTTAGCCGGGGGTCTCACTGAAGCTTTCTTT
CDR3aa: CASSLAGGLTEAFF

len: 14
v_gene: TRBV2
d_gene: NA
j_gene: TRBJ1-4
abundance: NA
CDR3nt: TGTGCCAGCAGTTATCGGGCCTTTAATGAAAAACTGTTTTTT
CDR3aa: CASSYRAFNEKLFF

len: 14
v_gene: TRBV27
d_gene: NA
j_gene: TRBJ1-6
abundance: few
CDR3nt: TGTGCCAGCAGCCTAACCTTCGACCCGTCACCCCTCCACTTT
CDR3aa: CASSLTFDPSPLHF

len: 15
v_gene: TRBV7-9
d_gene: NA
j_gene: TRBJ2-1
abundance: NA
CDR3nt: TGTGCCAGCAGTCCCCGCTGGGAGGCCGGCAATGAGCAGTTCTTC
CDR3aa: CASSPRWEAGNEQFF

len: 15
v_gene: TRBV7-9
d_gene: TRBD1
j_gene: TRBJ2-5
abundance: NA
CDR3nt: TGTGCCAGCAGCTCCGGGGCAGGGGGCGCCGAGACCCAGTACTTC
CDR3aa: CASSSGAGGAETQYF

len: 17
v_gene: TRBV30
d_gene: TRBD2
j_gene: TRBJ2-7
abundance: few
CDR3nt: TGTGCCTGGAGTTCGACCCGAACTAGCGGGAGACCCTACGAGCAGTACTTC
CDR3aa: CAWSSTRTSGRPYEQYF

len: 17
v_gene: TRBV7-2
d_gene: TRBD2
j_gene: TRBJ2-3
abundance: NA
CDR3nt: TGTGCCAGCAGCCCCATTAATCTAGCGGGGCGCACAGATACGCAGTATTTT
CDR3aa: CASSPINLAGRTDTQYF

len: 13
v_gene: TRBV5-4
d_gene: NA
j_gene: TRBJ2-3
abundance: NA
CDR3nt: TGTGCCAGCAGCGTAAACAGGGCAGATACGCAGTATTTT
CDR3aa: CASSVNRADTQYF

len: 13
v_gene: TRBV27
d_gene: NA
j_gene: TRBJ1-5
abundance: NA
CDR3nt: TGTGCCAGCAGGCTTACGACCAGCGGGCCCCAGCATTTT
CDR3aa: CASRLTTSGPQHF

len: 15
v_gene: TRBV7-2
d_gene: NA
j_gene: TRBJ2-7
abundance: few
CDR3nt: TGTGCCAGCAGCTTAGGTGGTTCCCAACGCTACGAGCAGTACTTC
CDR3aa: CASSLGGSQRYEQYF